These T cell receptor beta chains were read from a single sample in a study of blood T cell repertoires in COVID-19. The protocol was immunoSEQ multiplex PCR, while the TCRdb copy is restricted to in-frame clones and leaves out a portion. Among around 300,000 clones listed, about nine tenths were seen once. The specimen sequenced was peripheral blood. The receptors here all came from a woman aged 30 to 39 with active or convalescent COVID-19. The CDR3 runs from the conserved cysteine through the conserved F or W. The order of the fields is V gene, D gene, J gene, clone size, CDR3 protein, CDR3 DNA. The D gene is left open where the match is weak. The listing skips clone size in some rows; elsewhere it reads once, few, many or a size class.

v_call: TRBV9; d_call: TRBD2; j_call: TRBJ2-5; clone_size: -; cdr3_aa: CASSVAGGGGRETQYF; cdr3_nt: TGTGCCAGCAGCGTAGCAGGCGGGGGGGGCCGAGAGACCCAGTACTTC
v_call: TRBV27; d_call: TRBD1; j_call: TRBJ1-4; clone_size: -; cdr3_aa: CASSSVDYRGTTNEKLFF; cdr3_nt: TGTGCCAGCAGTTCCGTCGATTACAGGGGAACCACTAATGAAAAACTGTTTTTT
v_call: TRBV7-2; d_call: TRBD1; j_call: TRBJ2-6; clone_size: -; cdr3_aa: CASSLGWGQGARGANVLTF; cdr3_nt: TGTGCCAGCAGCTTAGGATGGGGACAGGGGGCGCGTGGGGCCAACGTCCTGACTTTC
v_call: TRBV7-9; d_call: -; j_call: TRBJ1-1; clone_size: -; cdr3_aa: CASSLEMSAEAFF; cdr3_nt: TGTGCCAGCAGCTTAGAGATGAGCGCTGAAGCTTTCTTT
v_call: TRBV5-1; d_call: -; j_call: TRBJ2-5; clone_size: -; cdr3_aa: CASSYTTGAQETQYF; cdr3_nt: TGCGCCAGCAGTTACACGACCGGAGCGCAAGAGACCCAGTACTTC
v_call: TRBV12-3/TRBV12-4; d_call: -; j_call: TRBJ1-2; clone_size: -; cdr3_aa: CASSLGPGYGYTF; cdr3_nt: TGTGCCAGCAGTTTAGGGCCAGGCTATGGCTACACCTTC
v_call: TRBV18; d_call: TRBD1; j_call: TRBJ1-6; clone_size: -; cdr3_aa: CASSPQGADSPLHF; cdr3_nt: TGTGCCAGCTCACCACAGGGGGCTGATTCACCCCTCCACTTT
v_call: TRBV5-1; d_call: -; j_call: TRBJ2-7; clone_size: -; cdr3_aa: CASSLGQNYEQYF; cdr3_nt: TGCGCCAGCAGCTTGGGACAGAACTACGAGCAGTACTTC
v_call: TRBV5-5; d_call: -; j_call: TRBJ2-5; clone_size: -; cdr3_aa: CASRRTGGGETQYF; cdr3_nt: TGTGCCAGCAGGAGGACGGGGGGCGGAGAGACCCAGTACTTC
v_call: TRBV2; d_call: -; j_call: TRBJ1-3; clone_size: -; cdr3_aa: CASTNRPSGNTIYF; cdr3_nt: TGTGCCAGCACGAACAGGCCATCTGGAAACACCATATATTTT
v_call: TRBV6-5; d_call: -; j_call: TRBJ1-6; clone_size: -; cdr3_aa: CASSVNRDTNSPLHF; cdr3_nt: TGTGCCAGCAGCGTAAACCGGGACACAAATTCACCCCTCCACTTT
v_call: TRBV5-1; d_call: TRBD1; j_call: TRBJ1-1; clone_size: -; cdr3_aa: CASSSRTGGYWENTEAFF; cdr3_nt: TGCGCCAGCAGCTCACGGACAGGGGGCTATTGGGAGAACACTGAAGCTTTCTTT
v_call: TRBV11-3; d_call: -; j_call: TRBJ2-3; clone_size: -; cdr3_aa: CASSPDSGADTQYF; cdr3_nt: TGTGCCAGCAGCCCGGACTCTGGGGCAGATACGCAGTATTTT
v_call: TRBV18; d_call: -; j_call: TRBJ1-5; clone_size: once; cdr3_aa: CASSPPGSGNQPQHF; cdr3_nt: TGTGCCAGCTCACCACCGGGTAGCGGGAATCAGCCCCAGCATTTT
v_call: TRBV7-6; d_call: TRBD1; j_call: TRBJ2-3; clone_size: -; cdr3_aa: CASSAGTGRSTDTQYF; cdr3_nt: TGTGCCAGCAGCGCCGGGACAGGGCGTAGCACAGATACGCAGTATTTT
v_call: TRBV7-9; d_call: TRBD2; j_call: TRBJ2-1; clone_size: -; cdr3_aa: CASSLALAGGSYNEQFF; cdr3_nt: TGTGCCAGCAGCTTAGCCCTAGCGGGGGGGTCCTACAATGAGCAGTTCTTC
v_call: TRBV19; d_call: -; j_call: TRBJ1-1; clone_size: -; cdr3_aa: CASRTGGGEGLQAFF; cdr3_nt: TGTGCCAGTAGAACGGGGGGGGGCGAAGGTCTTCAAGCTTTCTTT
v_call: TRBV9; d_call: -; j_call: TRBJ1-1; clone_size: -; cdr3_aa: CASSVAPDMNTEAFF; cdr3_nt: TGTGCCAGCAGCGTAGCTCCGGACATGAACACTGAAGCTTTCTTT
v_call: TRBV27; d_call: -; j_call: TRBJ1-6; clone_size: once; cdr3_aa: CASSYQGLPGSSYNSPLHF; cdr3_nt: TGTGCCAGCAGTTACCAAGGCCTCCCCGGGAGCTCCTATAATTCACCCCTCCACTTT
v_call: TRBV5-1; d_call: TRBD2; j_call: TRBJ2-3; clone_size: -; cdr3_aa: CASSLGPLAGATDTQYF; cdr3_nt: TGCGCCAGCAGCTTGGGCCCTCTAGCGGGGGCCACAGATACGCAGTATTTT
v_call: TRBV30; d_call: -; j_call: TRBJ1-1; clone_size: -; cdr3_aa: CAWNYRTVNTEAFF; cdr3_nt: TGTGCCTGGAATTACCGGACAGTCAACACTGAAGCTTTCTTT
v_call: TRBV5-4; d_call: TRBD1; j_call: TRBJ2-5; clone_size: -; cdr3_aa: CASSRTGQETQYF; cdr3_nt: TGTGCCAGCAGCCGGACAGGCCAAGAGACCCAGTACTTC
v_call: TRBV2; d_call: -; j_call: TRBJ2-2; clone_size: -; cdr3_aa: CASSVRTGDTGELFF; cdr3_nt: TGTGCCAGCAGTGTCCGGACTGGGGACACCGGGGAGCTGTTTTTT
v_call: TRBV28; d_call: TRBD1; j_call: TRBJ1-2; clone_size: -; cdr3_aa: CASSPAGTGTNYGYTF; cdr3_nt: TGTGCCAGCAGTCCCGCCGGGACAGGGACTAATTATGGCTACACCTTC
v_call: TRBV7-9; d_call: TRBD1; j_call: TRBJ2-3; clone_size: -; cdr3_aa: CASSPQGVWNTQYF; cdr3_nt: TGTGCCAGCAGCCCACAGGGGGTCTGGAATACGCAGTATTTT
v_call: TRBV16; d_call: -; j_call: TRBJ2-7; clone_size: -; cdr3_aa: CASSQLVSYEQYF; cdr3_nt: TGTGCCAGCAGCCAATTGGTTAGCTACGAGCAGTACTTC
v_call: TRBV5-8; d_call: TRBD1; j_call: TRBJ1-6; clone_size: once; cdr3_aa: CASSFRTGGYNSPLHF; cdr3_nt: TGTGCCAGCAGCTTCCGGACAGGGGGGTATAATTCACCCCTCCACTTT
v_call: TRBV19; d_call: -; j_call: TRBJ1-2; clone_size: -; cdr3_aa: CASSISYVGETTF; cdr3_nt: TGTGCCAGTAGTATCTCGTACGTCGGAGAGACCACCTTC
v_call: TRBV4-3; d_call: -; j_call: TRBJ1-1; clone_size: -; cdr3_aa: CASSQPGNTEAFF; cdr3_nt: TGCGCCAGCAGCCAACCAGGGAACACTGAAGCTTTCTTT
v_call: TRBV28; d_call: -; j_call: TRBJ1-1; clone_size: -; cdr3_aa: CASSSPGSEAFF; cdr3_nt: TGTGCCAGCAGTTCCCCGGGGTCTGAAGCTTTCTTT
v_call: TRBV10-3; d_call: TRBD1; j_call: TRBJ1-2; clone_size: -; cdr3_aa: CATDDRGSYGYTF; cdr3_nt: TGTGCCACCGACGACAGGGGAAGCTATGGCTACACCTTC
v_call: TRBV9; d_call: -; j_call: TRBJ1-2; clone_size: -; cdr3_aa: CASSGGGGIHDGYTF; cdr3_nt: TGTGCCAGCAGCGGGGGGGGAGGTATCCACGATGGCTACACCTTC
v_call: TRBV7-2; d_call: -; j_call: TRBJ1-6; clone_size: -; cdr3_aa: CASSWPRVNYNSPLHF; cdr3_nt: TGTGCCAGCAGCTGGCCCCGGGTCAACTATAATTCACCCCTCCACTTT
v_call: TRBV10-3; d_call: TRBD1; j_call: TRBJ1-1; clone_size: -; cdr3_aa: CAISGTGLNTEAFF; cdr3_nt: TGTGCCATCAGCGGGACAGGGCTGAACACTGAAGCTTTCTTT
v_call: TRBV5-1; d_call: TRBD2; j_call: TRBJ2-2; clone_size: once; cdr3_aa: CASSLDGRDTGELFF; cdr3_nt: TGCGCCAGCAGCTTGGATGGGAGGGACACCGGGGAGCTGTTTTTT
v_call: TRBV6-2/TRBV6-3; d_call: TRBD2; j_call: TRBJ2-2; clone_size: -; cdr3_aa: CASSYESELAVNTGELFF; cdr3_nt: TGTGCCAGCAGTTACGAGTCAGAACTAGCGGTGAACACCGGGGAGCTGTTTTTT
v_call: TRBV15; d_call: TRBD1; j_call: TRBJ1-2; clone_size: -; cdr3_aa: CATSSVQGKSYGYTF; cdr3_nt: TGTGCCACCAGCAGCGTACAGGGGAAGAGCTATGGCTACACCTTC
v_call: TRBV29-1; d_call: -; j_call: TRBJ2-5; clone_size: -; cdr3_aa: CSVAVDWETQYF; cdr3_nt: TGCAGCGTGGCGGTGGATTGGGAGACCCAGTACTTC
v_call: TRBV7-2; d_call: -; j_call: TRBJ2-5; clone_size: -; cdr3_aa: CASSSGTVLETQYF; cdr3_nt: TGTGCCAGCAGCTCCGGGACTGTCTTGGAGACCCAGTACTTC
v_call: TRBV7-3; d_call: -; j_call: TRBJ2-1; clone_size: -; cdr3_aa: CASSSRGGSNYNEQFF; cdr3_nt: TGTGCCAGCAGCTCCCGCGGGGGCTCGAATTACAATGAGCAGTTCTTC
v_call: TRBV6-2/TRBV6-3; d_call: TRBD1; j_call: TRBJ1-2; clone_size: -; cdr3_aa: CASSLRTGVYGYTF; cdr3_nt: TGTGCCAGCAGTTTGCGGACAGGGGTCTATGGCTACACCTTC
v_call: TRBV5-4; d_call: -; j_call: TRBJ2-7; clone_size: -; cdr3_aa: CASSPGLAEASEQYF; cdr3_nt: TGTGCCAGCAGCCCCGGGCTAGCAGAAGCGAGCGAGCAGTACTTC
v_call: TRBV4-1; d_call: -; j_call: TRBJ1-2; clone_size: -; cdr3_aa: CASSQGTAALYGYTF; cdr3_nt: TGCGCCAGCAGCCAAGGGACAGCCGCCCTCTACGGCTACACCTTC
v_call: TRBV7-2; d_call: -; j_call: TRBJ1-1; clone_size: -; cdr3_aa: CASSSTPRGTEAFF; cdr3_nt: TGTGCCAGCAGCTCTACACCTAGAGGGACTGAAGCTTTCTTT
v_call: TRBV2; d_call: -; j_call: TRBJ1-3; clone_size: -; cdr3_aa: CASSYDWTPLSGNTIYF; cdr3_nt: TGTGCCAGCAGTTATGATTGGACACCACTCTCTGGAAACACCATATATTTT
v_call: TRBV6-2/TRBV6-3; d_call: -; j_call: TRBJ2-7; clone_size: -; cdr3_aa: CASSTRGRGTSYEQYF; cdr3_nt: TGTGCCAGCAGTACACGCGGGCGGGGGACATCCTACGAGCAGTACTTC
v_call: TRBV3-1/TRBV3-2; d_call: -; j_call: TRBJ1-2; clone_size: -; cdr3_aa: CASSQDWGGASGYTF; cdr3_nt: TGTGCCAGCAGCCAAGATTGGGGGGGCGCATCTGGCTACACCTTC
v_call: TRBV5-1; d_call: -; j_call: TRBJ2-2; clone_size: -; cdr3_aa: CASSLLGLDGELFF; cdr3_nt: TGCGCCAGCAGCTTGCTGGGGCTCGACGGGGAGCTGTTTTTT
v_call: TRBV9; d_call: -; j_call: TRBJ2-3; clone_size: -; cdr3_aa: CASSVRESPDTQYF; cdr3_nt: TGTGCCAGCAGCGTAAGGGAGTCCCCCGATACGCAGTATTTT
v_call: TRBV9; d_call: TRBD1; j_call: TRBJ1-6; clone_size: -; cdr3_aa: CASSDTGVGSPLHF; cdr3_nt: TGTGCCAGCAGCGATACAGGGGTTGGGTCACCCCTCCACTTT
v_call: TRBV4-3; d_call: TRBD1; j_call: TRBJ1-2; clone_size: -; cdr3_aa: CASSQDRDRGHFGYTF; cdr3_nt: TGCGCCAGCAGCCAAGATCGGGACAGGGGGCATTTTGGCTACACCTTC
v_call: TRBV4-3; d_call: -; j_call: TRBJ1-4; clone_size: -; cdr3_aa: CASSQVRQGGEKLFF; cdr3_nt: TGCGCCAGCAGCCAAGTCCGGCAGGGAGGTGAAAAACTGTTTTTT
v_call: TRBV4-3; d_call: -; j_call: TRBJ1-1; clone_size: -; cdr3_aa: CASSQDGRDTEAFF; cdr3_nt: TGCGCCAGCAGCCAAGACGGGAGGGACACTGAAGCTTTCTTT
v_call: TRBV7-2; d_call: TRBD1; j_call: TRBJ1-1; clone_size: -; cdr3_aa: CASSRTGGNTEAFF; cdr3_nt: TGTGCCAGCAGTAGGACAGGGGGGAACACTGAAGCTTTCTTT